Below, 27 T cell receptor beta chains from the same sample are listed, as sequenced in a study of shared T cell receptors in the human thymus. Assay used: immunoSEQ multiplex PCR; TCRdb lists only in-frame clones, some missing. The profile shows about 730,000 clones, 80% to 90% of them singletons. These data were likewise used in another study, on human thymus T cells.

Sequenced input: thymocytes. These TCRs come from a girl in the first two years of life with a congenital heart defect.

The chain combines TRBV7-2 with TRBJ2-7; maybe TRBD2 (6 bases). This CDR3 region has 18 residues. V shed 0 bases and J shed 2 bases, with 20 bases lying between them. Germline CDR1 reads SGHTA; CDR2 reads FQGNSA. CDR3 loop: CASSLAPAGGPPTYEQYF. The CDR3 DNA reads TGTGCCAGCAGCTTAGCTCCAGCGGGTGGACCCCCAACCTACGAGCAGTACTTC.

This clone showed up just once. The rearrangement uses TRBV11-3 and TRBJ2-3, with TRBD2 identical over 14 bases. V was pared by 5 bases and J by 6 bases, with 4 bases of the junction left unmatched. The length of the CDR3 is 15 residues. The germline V gene encodes CDR1 SGHNT and CDR2 YENEEA. The DNA of the CDR3 is TGTGCCAGCAGCCAGGGACTAGCGGGGGTGGATACGCAGTATTTT. As protein: CASSQGLAGVDTQYF. The full variable domain, completed using reference TRBV11-3 and TRBJ2-3, is EAGVVQSPRYKIIEKKQPVAFWCNPISGHNTLYWYLQNLGQGPELLIRYENEEAVDDSQLPKDRFSAERLKGVDSTLKIQPAELGDSAVYLCASSQGLAGVDTQYFGPGTRLTVL.

The table lists this clone with a count of one. The chain uses TRBV18 and TRBJ1-1; D gene uncertain. V dropped 0 bases and J dropped 3 bases, with 11 bases sitting between them. This CDR3 contains 15 residues. Germline values: CDR1 KGHSH, CDR2 LQKENI. CDR3 in DNA: TGTGCCAGCTCACCACCACTCCTCCGAGACACTGAAGCTTTCTTT. Translation gives CASSPPLLRDTEAFF.

J is TRBJ2-5 and V is TRBV7-6; D is undetermined. From germline, CDR1 is SGHVS and CDR2 FNYEAQ. The CDR3 spans 13 residues. Deletions cut 2 bases from V and 4 bases from J, with 8 bases between. The CDR3 nucleotides read TGTGCCAGCAGCTTAAGTTCGGGAGAGACCCAGTACTTC. Translating gives CASSLSSGETQYF.

On this clone: The same CDR3 is also encoded by other DNA sequences in this sample. The CDR3 DNA follows: TGTGCCAGCAGCTTAGCCCGGGGGGAGACCCAGTACTTC. Translation: CASSLARGETQYF. The chain recombines TRBV7-2 with TRBJ2-5, with D possibly matching TRBD2 (6 bases). Germline CDR1 reads SGHTA; CDR2 reads FQGNSA. Trimming removed 0 bases at V and 5 bases at J, with 7 bases between. The CDR3 is 13 amino acids.

The chain couples TRBV28 to TRBJ2-7; weak D call: TRBD1 (6 bases). Trimming stripped 4 bases from V and 6 bases from J, with 22 bases between. The CDR3 has 16 residues. The germline V gene has CDR1 MDHEN and CDR2 SYDVKM. The chain's CDR3 is CASSYPPDRISGEQYF. Written as DNA, the CDR3 is TGTGCCAGCAGTTACCCCCCCGACAGGATTTCGGGCGAGCAGTACTTC.

The chain combines TRBV5-5 with TRBJ2-7; TRBD1 matches at 8 bases. The V gene's germline CDR1 is SGHKS and CDR2 YYEKEE (reference sequence). Trimming removed 4 bases from V and 0 bases from J; junction bases left unmatched: 6. The CDR3 sequence is 15 residues long. The CDR3 region is CASSAGQVSSYEQYF. In DNA, the CDR3 is TGTGCCAGCAGCGCGGGACAGGTAAGCTCCTACGAGCAGTACTTC.

The CDR3: CAIKDAAGPQHF. CDR3 DNA sequence: TGTGCCATCAAGGACGCCGCGGGGCCCCAGCATTTT. The chain employs TRBV10-3 and TRBJ1-5; D is unresolved. CDR3 length: 12 residues. Per the germline V gene, CDR1 is ENHRY and CDR2 is SYGVKD. Trimming removed 7 bases at V and 9 bases at J, with 13 bases between.

This clone was seen only a few times. The rearrangement uses TRBV4-1 and TRBJ2-1; 9 bases agree with TRBD2. This CDR3 is 16 amino acids long. With V trimmed by 4 bases and J by 5 bases, 9 bases remained unmatched. CDR1 MGHRA and CDR2 YSYEKL come from the germline V gene. The CDR3 region is CASSRSLAGHNNEQFF. The DNA of the CDR3 is TGCGCCAGCAGCCGGTCACTAGCGGGCCATAACAATGAGCAGTTCTTC.

The rearrangement links TRBV11-2 to TRBJ1-2; 8 nucleotides line up with TRBD1. The CDR3 has 19 amino acids. Per germline, CDR1 SGHAT and CDR2 FQNNGV. With V trimmed by 4 bases and J by 2 bases, 18 bases remained unmatched. DNA of the CDR3: TGTGCCAGCAGCTCCAAAGCGGGTGGCGACAGGGGAAGAAACTATGGCTACACCTTC. Its translation is CASSSKAGGDRGRNYGYTF.

This chain connects TRBV14 to TRBJ2-1; 10 bases line up with TRBD2. V was clipped by 4 bases and J by 2 bases; unmatched bases: 23. CDR3 length equals 22 residues. Germline assignment: CDR1 SGHDN and CDR2 FVKESK. This CDR3 reads CASSPESRASSERGGTYNEQFF. CDR3 nucleotide sequence: TGTGCCAGCAGCCCAGAGTCTCGGGCGAGCTCTGAGCGGGGGGGGACCTACAATGAGCAGTTCTTC.

The chain combines TRBV6-1 with TRBJ2-2; D is possibly TRBD2 (5 bases). The CDR3 spans 15 residues. Germline CDR1 is MNHNS and CDR2 is SASEGT. The V gene lost 8 bases and the J gene lost 6 bases, with 19 bases spanning the gap. The CDR3 region is CASVDVGSYPGELFF. DNA of the CDR3: TGTGCCAGCGTGGACGTGGGGAGTTACCCCGGGGAGCTGTTTTTT.

The chain has TRBV25-1 and TRBJ1-1, with D possibly TRBD1 on 6 matching bases. The CDR3 covers 17 residues. Germline V gives CDR1 MGHDK, CDR2 SYGVNS. V lost 7 bases, J lost 4 bases, and 25 bases lay in between. Here the CDR3 DNA reads TGTGCCAGCACCCCTTATCCGAAGGCAGGGGCTATCACTGAAGCTTTCTTT. This translates into CASTPYPKAGAITEAFF.

This clone came up a few times. J is TRBJ1-1 and V is TRBV5-5, with a weak D call TRBD1 (6 bases). Germline-derived CDR1 and CDR2 are SGHKS and YYEKEE (reference sequence). CDR3 size: 16 residues. The V end was cut by 0 bases, the J end by 3 bases, with 15 bases between. CDR3 in amino acids: CASSLGGAGADTEAFF. The CDR3 region has the DNA TGTGCCAGCAGCTTGGGAGGGGCAGGGGCAGACACTGAAGCTTTCTTT.

This clone was counted between two and nine times. V gene TRBV7-9 combines with J gene TRBJ1-1; D is unresolved. The CDR3 runs to 14 residues. Germline V gene data show CDR1 as SEHNR and CDR2 as FQNEAQ (reference sequence). Trimming took 5 bases from V and 0 from J, leaving 10 bases between them. In DNA form, the CDR3 reads TGTGCCAGCAGCCCGTTCACATTGAACACTGAAGCTTTCTTT. This sequence encodes CASSPFTLNTEAFF.

The chain combines TRBV6-5 with TRBJ1-2; the D is unclear. Germline V gene data show CDR1 as MNHEY and CDR2 as SVGAGI. Trimming pared 6 bases from V and 2 bases from J, leaving 16 bases between. CDR3 length: 15 residues. CDR3 sequence reads: CASRDGGLLNYGYTF. The CDR3 nucleotides are TGTGCCAGCAGGGACGGAGGCCTCCTAAACTATGGCTACACCTTC.

The V gene is TRBV27, the J gene TRBJ2-2; TRBD2 matches at 13 bases. CDR3 length equals 18 residues. Trimming at V came to 7 bases and at J to 0 bases, leaving 8 bases not matched to a gene. From germline, CDR1 is MNHEY and CDR2 SMNVEV (reference sequence). For the CDR3, the DNA is TGTGCCAGCACCCTAACTAGCGGGGGGGAGACGAACACCGGGGAGCTGTTTTTT. Translation: CASTLTSGGETNTGELFF.

The V and J genes are TRBV5-1 and TRBJ2-5, with a tentative D call TRBD1 (6 bases). Germline V gives CDR1 SGHRS, CDR2 YFSETQ. V was clipped by 4 bases and J by 3 bases, with 13 bases between them. There are 14 residues in the CDR3. The CDR3 region is CASSTKGDKETQYF. CDR3 DNA: TGCGCCAGCAGCACCAAGGGGGATAAAGAGACCCAGTACTTC.

The chain is built from TRBV5-6 and TRBJ1-1; D not certain. Between the trimmed V and J ends, which lost 1 base and 7 bases, there was a span of 11 bases. The length of the CDR3 is 13 residues. The V gene's germline CDR1 is SGHDT and CDR2 YYEEEE. CDR3 region: CASSLPPGYEAFF. In nucleotides, the CDR3 is TGTGCCAGCAGCTTGCCTCCGGGGTATGAAGCTTTCTTT.

J is TRBJ1-5 and V is TRBV19; 8 nucleotides align to TRBD1. The CDR3 sequence is 13 residues long. The germline gives CDR1 LNHDA, CDR2 SQIVND (reference sequence). Losses at the gene ends were 9 bases for V and 5 bases for J; bases not matched to a gene: 6. In DNA, the CDR3 is TGTGCCAGGGAGGACAGGGATTATCAGCCCCAGCATTTT. This codes for CAREDRDYQPQHF.

The rearrangement links TRBV5-6 to TRBJ2-7, with TRBD1 matching over 7 bases. From germline, CDR1 is SGHDT and CDR2 YYEEEE. The CDR3 is 14 amino acids. The junction had 7 bases not matched to a gene; V was cut back by 2 bases and J by 5 bases. DNA of the CDR3: TGTGCCAGCAGCTTAGGCAGGGGGATCGACGAGCAGTACTTC. Translation gives CASSLGRGIDEQYF.

V is TRBV19 and J is TRBJ2-1, with 8 bases fitting TRBD1. CDR1 is LNHDA, CDR2 SQIVND, per germline (reference sequence). This CDR3 has 15 residues. The V segment lost 3 bases and the J segment 8 bases; nucleotides outside the gene matches: 9. CDR3 coding DNA: TGTGCCAGTAGTATCTCCTTTTCAGGGGGCGATGAGCAGTTCTTC. As protein: CASSISFSGGDEQFF.

V is TRBV14 and J is TRBJ1-2, with unresolved D. The germline V and J ends were trimmed by 2 bases and 2 bases, with 12 bases remaining between them. The CDR3 has 15 amino acids. Germline CDR1 and CDR2: SGHDN and FVKESK. CDR3 coding DNA: TGTGCCAGCAGCCAAAAGGTGGGCCTCAACTATGGCTACACCTTC. It encodes CASSQKVGLNYGYTF. The whole variable domain, filled in from reference TRBV14 and TRBJ1-2, reads EAGVTQFPSHSVIEKGQTVTLRCDPISGHDNLYWYRRVMGKEIKFLLHFVKESKQDESGMPNNRFLAERTGGTYSTLKVQPAELEDSGVYFCASSQKVGLNYGYTFGSGTRLTVV.

This clone was counted a single time. J is TRBJ1-6 and V is TRBV28; no clear D gene. Per the germline V gene, CDR1 is MDHEN and CDR2 is SYDVKM. The CDR3 spans 16 residues. The V gene lost 6 bases and the J gene lost 0 bases, with 12 bases spanning the gap. CDR3 DNA: TGTGCCAGCAGCCGGACTTTAAGCTCCTATAATTCACCCCTCCACTTT. Residues: CASSRTLSSYNSPLHF. The whole variable domain, filled in from reference TRBV28 and TRBJ1-6, reads DVKVTQSSRYLVKRTGEKVFLECVQDMDHENMFWYRQDPGLGLRLIYFSYDVKMKEKGDIPEGYSVSREKKERFSLILESASTNQTSMYLCASSRTLSSYNSPLHFGNGTRLTVT.

The V gene is TRBV11-2, the J gene TRBJ1-2, with D uncertain. The CDR3 has 12 residues. V lost 3 bases to trimming and J lost 7 bases, with 9 bases between them. Germline lookup yields CDR1 SGHAT and CDR2 FQNNGV. The CDR3 region has the DNA TGTGCCAGCAGCTTGACACTCGGTGGCTACACCTTC. Protein sequence: CASSLTLGGYTF.

The chain is built from TRBV5-1 and TRBJ1-6; D is possibly TRBD1 (5 bases). Trimming removed 0 bases at V and 0 bases at J, with 13 bases between. CDR3 length: 18 residues. Germline-derived CDR1 and CDR2 are SGHRS and YFSETQ. CDR3 coding DNA: TGCGCCAGCAGCTTGGCCACCAGGGCCGACTCCTATAATTCACCCCTCCACTTT. Amino acid sequence: CASSLATRADSYNSPLHF.

This chain links TRBV5-1 with TRBJ1-5; D ambiguous. Trimming took off 2 bases at V and 2 bases at J, with 8 bases between the two ends. CDR1 SGHRS and CDR2 YFSETQ come from the germline V gene. The CDR3 contains 14 residues. The CDR3 loop reads CASSFRGGNQPQHF. CDR3 DNA sequence: TGCGCCAGCAGCTTTCGGGGAGGCAATCAGCCCCAGCATTTT.